This TCR beta chain was recovered during a study of T-cell memory formation after mild COVID-19. TCRdb reprocessed the 5' RACE reads with MiXCR, giving one entry per CDR3 protein. Of fewer than 500,000 distinct CDR3 sequences in the sample, around 27% are singletons; the top ten hold about an eighth. In this sample, this clonotype turned up a few times. With V trimmed by 5 bases and J by 7 bases, 7 bases remained unmatched. The CDR3 is 15 residues long. Germline assignment: CDR1 SGHAT and CDR2 FQNNGV. This clonotype was obtained from an adult woman who had mild COVID-19 (a few samples of this study predate the infection). Cell type and time point are not known. Sample: PBMCs or a T cell subset sorted from them (not recorded which). V gene TRBV11-2 combines with J gene TRBJ2-2, with TRBD1 matching over 10 bases. The CDR3 DNA reads as TGTGCCAGCAGCCCCGACAGGGGGCGGGACGGGGAGCTGTTTTTT. This encodes CASSPDRGRDGELFF.